This T cell receptor beta chain was documented in a study of CD8 T cells in ankylosing spondylitis. General study findings and limits: Prior work had noted some motif variants in reactive arthritis blood and synovial fluid. A motif in TCR beta, a set of about eight highly homologous variants, appeared characteristic of ankylosing spondylitis blood.

MiXCR, run by TCRdb on the 5' RACE reads, gives a single entry per CDR3 protein. The profile covers fewer than 650,000 distinct CDR3 sequences, with roughly 13% appearing a single time and 6.5% to 7% taken by the ten largest. This clonotype was picked up a small number of times. Its antigen is still unknown. Trimming shortened V by 0 bases and J by 8 bases, and 9 bases separated the two germline ends. Germline V CDR1 and CDR2: SGHRS, YFSETQ. This CDR3 comprises 13 residues. The rearrangement links TRBV5-1 to TRBJ2-1, with D unclear. The specimen was blood, either unsorted or a sorted T cell fraction (not recorded which). This TCR was recovered from a male donor with ankylosing spondylitis. CDR3 region: CASSLVGRDEQFF. In nucleotides, the CDR3 is TGCGCCAGCAGCTTGGTGGGTCGCGATGAGCAGTTCTTC. Using reference TRBV5-1 and TRBJ2-1 for the parts outside the CDR3, the full variable domain is KAGVTQTPRYLIKTRGQQVTLSCSPISGHRSVSWYQQTPGQGLQFLFEYFSETQRNKGNFPGRFSGRQFSNSRSEMNVSTLELGDSALYLCASSLVGRDEQFFGPGTRLTVL.